This T cell receptor beta chain was identified during a study of shared clonotypes between healthy human individuals. The naive CD8 subset, CD45RO-negative cells positively selected for CCR7, excluded terminally differentiated effector memory CD45RA+ cells. CDR1 is SNHLY, CDR2 FYNNEI, per germline. Trimming left V 8 bases short and J 2 bases short, with 19 bases between. The CDR3 has 16 residues. Sequenced by immunoSEQ multiplex PCR; TCRdb stores in-frame clones only, minus some. There are some 2,100,000 clones in the sample; 93% occur only once, and approximately 1.7% lies in the top ten. Material for sequencing was naive CD8+ T cells from PBMCs. The chain has TRBV2 and TRBJ2-1; D is ambiguous. This clonotype was sampled from a man aged 18 to 29 in good health. Some clones in this sample may be carry-over from other donors' samples. The CDR3 loop is CASRSPVGRPYNEQFF. The CDR3 DNA sequence: TGTGCCAGCCGTTCTCCAGTGGGTCGTCCCTACAATGAGCAGTTCTTC.